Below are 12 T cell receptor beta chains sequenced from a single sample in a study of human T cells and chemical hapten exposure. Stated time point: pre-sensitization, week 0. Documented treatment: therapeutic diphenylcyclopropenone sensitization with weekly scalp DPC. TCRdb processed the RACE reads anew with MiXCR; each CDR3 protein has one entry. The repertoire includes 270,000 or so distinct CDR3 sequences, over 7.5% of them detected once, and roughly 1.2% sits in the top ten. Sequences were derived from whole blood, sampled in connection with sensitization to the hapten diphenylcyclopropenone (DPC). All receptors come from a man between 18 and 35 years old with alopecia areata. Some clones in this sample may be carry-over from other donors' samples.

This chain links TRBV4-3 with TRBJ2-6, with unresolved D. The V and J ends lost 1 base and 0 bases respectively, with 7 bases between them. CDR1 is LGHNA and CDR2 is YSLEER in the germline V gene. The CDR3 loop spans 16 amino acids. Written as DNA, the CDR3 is TGCGCCAGCAGCCAAGCTACAGCCTCTGGGGCCAACGTCCTGACTTTC. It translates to CASSQATASGANVLTF.

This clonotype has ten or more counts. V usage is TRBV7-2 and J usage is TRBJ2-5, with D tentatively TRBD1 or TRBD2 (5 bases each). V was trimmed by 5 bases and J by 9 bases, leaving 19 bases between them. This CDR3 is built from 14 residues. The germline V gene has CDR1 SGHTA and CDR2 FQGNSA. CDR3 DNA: TGTGCCAGCAGCCGGGACCGCCGCGATTTGGCCCAGTACTTC. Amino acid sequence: CASSRDRRDLAQYF.

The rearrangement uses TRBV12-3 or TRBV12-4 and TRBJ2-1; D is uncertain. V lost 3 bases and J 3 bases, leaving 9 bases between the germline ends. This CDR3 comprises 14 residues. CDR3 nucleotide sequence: TGTGCCAGCAGTTTTCCTATAGTCTACAATGAGCAGTTCTTC. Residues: CASSFPIVYNEQFF.

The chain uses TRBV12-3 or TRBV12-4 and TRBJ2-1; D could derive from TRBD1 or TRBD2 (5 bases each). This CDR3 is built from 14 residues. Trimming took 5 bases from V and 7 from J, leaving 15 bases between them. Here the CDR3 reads CASSAPGARNEQFF. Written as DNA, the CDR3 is TGTGCCAGCAGTGCTCCCGGGGCCCGGAATGAGCAGTTCTTC.

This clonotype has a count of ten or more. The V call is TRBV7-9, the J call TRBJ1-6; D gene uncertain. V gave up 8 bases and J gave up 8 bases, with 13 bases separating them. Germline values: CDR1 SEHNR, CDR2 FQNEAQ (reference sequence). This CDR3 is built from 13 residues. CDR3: CASGLGADSPLHF. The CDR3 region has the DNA TGTGCCAGCGGGTTGGGTGCCGATTCACCCCTCCACTTT.

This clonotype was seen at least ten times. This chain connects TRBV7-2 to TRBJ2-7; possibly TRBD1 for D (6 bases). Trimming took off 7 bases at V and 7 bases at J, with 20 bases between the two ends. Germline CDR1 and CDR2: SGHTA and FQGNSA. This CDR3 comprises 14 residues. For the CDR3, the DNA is TGTGCCAGCAATCCCCGATCTTCCAGGGGAGAGCAGTACTTC. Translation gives CASNPRSSRGEQYF.

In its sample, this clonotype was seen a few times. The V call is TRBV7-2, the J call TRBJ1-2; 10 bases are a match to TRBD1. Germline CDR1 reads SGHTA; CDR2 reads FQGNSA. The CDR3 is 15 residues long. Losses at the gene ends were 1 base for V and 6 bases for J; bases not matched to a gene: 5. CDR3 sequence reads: CASSLDVGTGDGYTF. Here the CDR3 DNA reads TGTGCCAGCAGCTTAGATGTTGGGACAGGGGATGGCTACACCTTC.

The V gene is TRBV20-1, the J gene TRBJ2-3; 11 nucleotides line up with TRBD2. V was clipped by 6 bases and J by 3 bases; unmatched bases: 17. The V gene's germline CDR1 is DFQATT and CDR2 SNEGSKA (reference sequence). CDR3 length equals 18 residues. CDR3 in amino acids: CSAPNLRLAGYQTDTQYF. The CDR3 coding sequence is TGCAGTGCCCCGAACCTACGACTAGCGGGATACCAAACAGATACGCAGTATTTT.

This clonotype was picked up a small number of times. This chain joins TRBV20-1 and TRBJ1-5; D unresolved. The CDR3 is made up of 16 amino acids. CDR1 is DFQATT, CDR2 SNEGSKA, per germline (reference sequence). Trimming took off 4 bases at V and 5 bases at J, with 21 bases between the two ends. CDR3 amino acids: CSATRPMGLADQPQHF. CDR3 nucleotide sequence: TGCAGTGCTACACGCCCCATGGGCTTAGCCGATCAGCCCCAGCATTTT.

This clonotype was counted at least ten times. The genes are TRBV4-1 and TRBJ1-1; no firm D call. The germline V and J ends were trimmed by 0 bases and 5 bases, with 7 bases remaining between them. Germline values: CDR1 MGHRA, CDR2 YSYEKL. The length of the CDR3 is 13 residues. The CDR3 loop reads CASSQDRQTEAFF. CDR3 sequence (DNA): TGCGCCAGCAGCCAAGATCGGCAGACTGAAGCTTTCTTT.

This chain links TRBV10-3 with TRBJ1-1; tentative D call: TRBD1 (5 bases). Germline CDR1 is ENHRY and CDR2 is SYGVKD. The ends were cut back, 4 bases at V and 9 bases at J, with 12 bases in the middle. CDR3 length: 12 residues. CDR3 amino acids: CAISGDRGKAFF. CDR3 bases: TGTGCCATCAGTGGGGACCGGGGGAAAGCTTTCTTT.

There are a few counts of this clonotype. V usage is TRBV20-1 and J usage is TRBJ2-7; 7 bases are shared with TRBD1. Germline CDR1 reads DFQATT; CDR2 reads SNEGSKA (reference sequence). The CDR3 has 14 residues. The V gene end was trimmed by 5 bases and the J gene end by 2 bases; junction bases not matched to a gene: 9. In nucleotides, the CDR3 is TGCAGTGCTCGACCAGGACAGGTCCCCTACGAGCAGTACTTC. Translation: CSARPGQVPYEQYF.